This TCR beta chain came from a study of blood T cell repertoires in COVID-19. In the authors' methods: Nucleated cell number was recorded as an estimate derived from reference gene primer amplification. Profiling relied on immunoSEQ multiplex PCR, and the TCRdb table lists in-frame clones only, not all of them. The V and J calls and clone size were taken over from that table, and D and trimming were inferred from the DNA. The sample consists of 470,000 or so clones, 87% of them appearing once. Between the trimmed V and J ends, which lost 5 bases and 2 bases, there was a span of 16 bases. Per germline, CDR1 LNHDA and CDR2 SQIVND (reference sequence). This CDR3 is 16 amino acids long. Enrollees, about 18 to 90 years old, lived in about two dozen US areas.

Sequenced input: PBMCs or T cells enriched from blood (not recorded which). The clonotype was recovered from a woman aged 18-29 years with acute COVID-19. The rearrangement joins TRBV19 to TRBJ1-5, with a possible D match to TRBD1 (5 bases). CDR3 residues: CASSQEIWGGNQPQHF. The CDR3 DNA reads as TGTGCCAGTAGTCAAGAGATATGGGGGGGCAATCAGCCCCAGCATTTT.